This TCR beta chain was obtained from a study of response to subunit inactivated influenza vaccine. Notes on this clonotype: The target antigen is unknown.

Study-level points and caveats: Authors suggested that a seasonal influenza vaccination recruits few new T cells each time.

From the RT-PCR reads, TCRdb called clonotypes with MiXCR, one entry per CDR3 protein. The sample shows hundreds of thousands of distinct CDR3 sequences, more than 15% of them seen only once. Germline values: CDR1 MNHEY, CDR2 SVGEGT. CDR3 size: 19 residues. Trimming cost V 2 bases and J 6 bases; bases outside gene matches: 14. This specimen consisted of PBMCs from blood, obtained about 11 days after vaccination. This TCR came from a man aged 45 to 65 who received an inactivated influenza vaccine. V is TRBV6-2 or TRBV6-3 and J is TRBJ2-3; TRBD2 aligns across 13 bases. CDR3 sequence reads: CASSYRTGLAGPDSDTQYF. The CDR3 DNA sequence: TGTGCCAGCAGTTACCGCACGGGACTAGCGGGACCCGACTCGGATACGCAGTATTTT.